The 10 T cell receptor beta chains listed next were all sequenced from one sample in a study of blood T cell repertoires in COVID-19. Clones were sequenced by immunoSEQ multiplex PCR, and TCRdb holds only the in-frame ones, with some missing. Of approximately 170,000 clones listed, 70% to 90% are singletons. The sample consisted of peripheral blood. These receptors were obtained from a human donor in a cohort sampled during active COVID-19.

J is TRBJ1-3 and V is TRBV6-5; D unresolved. Germline CDR1 MNHEY, CDR2 SVGAGI. V was shortened by 0 bases and J by 4 bases, with 10 bases between the two germline ends. The CDR3 extends over 15 amino acids. CDR3 residues: CASSYSIDIGNTIYF. In nucleotides, the CDR3 is TGTGCCAGCAGTTACTCTATCGACATCGGAAACACCATATATTTT.

The CDR3 sequence is CSVGGGSRQEQFF. The CDR3 nucleotides read TGCAGCGTTGGGGGGGGCAGTCGACAAGAGCAGTTCTTC. The chain carries TRBV29-1 and TRBJ2-1; D is possibly TRBD2 (7 bases). V lost 4 bases and J lost 10, with 17 bases in between. The CDR3 loop spans 13 amino acids. Germline V gene sequence: CDR1 SQVTM, CDR2 ANQGSEA.

The chain uses TRBV6-6 and TRBJ1-2; TRBD1 agrees at 9 bases. The trim removed 0 bases at V and 8 bases at J, leaving 7 bases unmatched. The CDR3 runs to 15 residues. Germline CDR1 is MNHNY and CDR2 is SVGAGI (reference sequence). This chain's CDR3 is CASSYSPGQGGGYTF. CDR3 DNA sequence: TGTGCCAGCAGTTACTCCCCGGGACAGGGAGGAGGCTACACCTTC.

This sequence joins TRBV30 and TRBJ2-5; a possible D gene is TRBD1 (5 bases). V dropped 3 bases and J dropped 3 bases, with 23 bases sitting between them. The CDR3 loop spans 17 amino acids. Looked up from germline, CDR1 is GTSNPN and CDR2 is SVGIG (reference sequence). The CDR3 sequence: CAWSVPSPRTIEETQYF. DNA of the CDR3: TGTGCCTGGAGCGTACCCTCCCCCCGGACAATTGAAGAGACCCAGTACTTC.

V gene TRBV5-1 combines with J gene TRBJ1-4; no clear D. The V end was cut by 7 bases, the J end by 0 bases, with 10 bases between. CDR3 size: 14 residues. From germline, CDR1 is SGHRS and CDR2 YFSETQ. This CDR3 reads CASARGSTNEKLFF. As DNA, the CDR3 is TGCGCCAGCGCCCGCGGGTCAACTAATGAAAAACTGTTTTTT.

The chain uses TRBV18 and TRBJ2-1, with TRBD1 matching 9 bases. V dropped 4 bases and J dropped 3; count of bases not matched to a gene: 4. CDR1 and CDR2 from the germline V gene are KGHSH and LQKENI. The CDR3 covers 15 residues. The CDR3: CASSLPGQGYNEQFF. Here the CDR3 DNA reads TGTGCCAGCTCACTTCCGGGACAGGGCTACAATGAGCAGTTCTTC.

This rearrangement joins TRBV5-6 to TRBJ2-1; 8 bases align to TRBD1. The trim removed 7 bases at V and 8 bases at J, leaving 14 bases unmatched. This CDR3 comprises 15 residues. Per germline, CDR1 SGHDT and CDR2 YYEEEE. The CDR3 here is CASSGSDRAQDEQFF. CDR3 bases: TGTGCCAGCTCCGGTTCGGACAGGGCTCAAGATGAGCAGTTCTTC.

The table lists this clone with a few counts. The CDR3 here is CASGGQGWDGYTF. The CDR3 bases are TGTGCCAGCGGGGGACAGGGTTGGGATGGCTACACCTTC. The chain couples TRBV2 to TRBJ1-2; TRBD1 agrees at 9 bases. The junction had 7 bases not matched to a gene; V was cut back by 8 bases and J by 6 bases. The CDR3 covers 13 residues. The germline CDR1 and CDR2 sequences are SNHLY and FYNNEI.

CDR3 sequence reads: CSVEGSGTEAFF. CDR3 bases: TGCAGCGTTGAGGGTAGCGGCACTGAAGCTTTCTTT. The chain is built from TRBV29-1 and TRBJ1-1; D is unclear. With 3 bases removed from V and 4 bases from J, the gap between germline ends came to 9 bases. The CDR3 length is 12 residues. Germline CDR1 SQVTM, CDR2 ANQGSEA. Using reference TRBV29-1 and TRBJ1-1 for the parts outside the CDR3, the full variable domain is SAVISQKPSRDICQRGTSLTIQCQVDSQVTMMFWYRQQPGQSLTLIATANQGSEATYESGFVIDKFPISRPNLTFSTLTVSNMSPEDSSIYLCSVEGSGTEAFFGQGTRLTVV.

This clone was counted a single time. This chain uses TRBV5-4 with TRBJ2-7; 14 bases line up with TRBD2. Per the germline V gene, CDR1 is SGHNT and CDR2 is YYREEE (reference sequence). This CDR3 has 13 amino acids. With V trimmed by 10 bases and J by 7 bases, 7 bases remained unmatched. As DNA, the CDR3 is TGTGCCGGCGGGACTAGCGGGAGTCTTGAGCAGTACTTC. Translated, it gives CAGGTSGSLEQYF.